This TCR beta chain emerged from a study of T cell responses to AZD1222 COVID-19 vaccine. V dropped 6 bases and J dropped 4; count of bases not matched to a gene: 9. Germline V gives CDR1 LNHDA, CDR2 SQIVND (reference sequence). The CDR3 contains 15 residues. The data were produced by immunoSEQ multiplex PCR, yet TCRdb's version contains in-frame clones alone and is incomplete. The profile shows approximately 85,000 clones, less than 90% of them singletons. Study-wide findings and caveats: Repertoires in all cases were sampled only once the peak T cell response had passed. Clonal diversity may have been underestimated, and the donors were mostly white British, with more females than males.

Comments on this clone: The antigen remains unidentified.

V usage is TRBV19 and J usage is TRBJ2-5, with 9 bases lining up with TRBD2. Sequenced material: peripheral blood, taken on day 0 of AZD1222 vaccination. This clonotype originated in an adult in good health. The CDR3 reads CASRGTAGGSETQYF. The CDR3 DNA sequence: TGTGCCAGTAGAGGGACGGCGGGGGGGTCAGAGACCCAGTACTTC.